One sample yielded the 4 T cell receptor beta chains listed below, sequenced in a study of shared clonotypes between healthy human individuals (dated by TCRdb to about 2020). To prepare the library, the immunoSEQ multiplex PCR assay was applied. The source is immuneACCESS, and TCRdb retained only in-frame sequences with V and J called. Part of the clones is not carried over; for the studies checked, unresolved V genes explain less than half of this, and the remainder is unexplained. The sample table records approximately 500,000 clones; roughly 78% of these occur just once. The ten largest account for 10% to 15% of the sample. Sequencing was performed on PBMCs. The source of these receptors is a woman in her thirties or forties in good health. Some clones in this sample may be carry-over from other donors' samples.

V is TRBV13 and J is TRBJ2-5; D is uncertain. Germline V gene lookup returns CDR1 PRHDT and CDR2 FYEKMQ (reference sequence). V was pared by 3 bases and J by 5 bases, with 10 bases between. The CDR3 runs to 13 residues. The CDR3 protein is CASSLRPRETQYF. In nucleotides, the CDR3 is TGTGCCAGCAGCTTGAGGCCCCGCGAGACCCAGTACTTC.

V is TRBV5-1 and J is TRBJ2-7, with 11 bases matching TRBD2. J gave up 7 bases and V 1 base, and 4 bases lay outside the gene matches. Germline V gene data show CDR1 as SGHRS and CDR2 as YFSETQ. The CDR3 runs 14 residues. CDR3 DNA: TGCGCCAGCAGCTTGTCTAGCGGGAGGAGGGAGCAGTACTTC. Its translation is CASSLSSGRREQYF.

The chain combines TRBV6-1 with TRBJ2-3, with a possible D match to TRBD2 (5 bases). The V end was cut by 2 bases, the J end by 3 bases, with 6 bases between. Germline CDR1 is MNHNS and CDR2 is SASEGT. There are 13 residues in the CDR3. The CDR3 is CASSEPGTDTQYF. CDR3 in DNA: TGTGCCAGCAGTGAACCGGGGACAGATACGCAGTATTTT.

The chain has TRBV9 and TRBJ1-1; weak D call: TRBD1 (5 bases). Germline V gene data show CDR1 as SGDLS and CDR2 as YYNGEE. There are 13 residues in the CDR3. The V and J ends lost 3 bases and 4 bases respectively, with 10 bases between them. CDR3 region: CASSADRRTEAFF. CDR3 coding DNA: TGTGCCAGCAGCGCAGACAGACGCACTGAAGCTTTCTTT.